The next 14 T cell receptor beta chains were all read from a single sample in a study of regulatory T cells in long-lasting Graves disease. The time point here: persistent/refractory GD, antithyroid drugs over 5 years with positive TRAb. Extracted RNA from PBMCs served as the source of the TCR library. With iRepertoire HTBI primers and Arm-PCR of CDR3 regions, TCR beta libraries were built. One entry per CDR3 protein, called by TCRdb with MiXCR from the multiplex PCR reads. The table has about 300,000 distinct CDR3 sequences, around 21% seen once. Sequencing used peripheral blood mononuclear cells (PBMCs), obtained when the disease was refractory, from a patient treated with antithyroid drugs. The receptors originated from a female donor with Graves disease.

This clonotype was observed a handful of times. This chain connects TRBV7-3 to TRBJ1-1; 7 bases fit TRBD1. The CDR3 loop spans 18 amino acids. CDR1 SGHTA and CDR2 FQGTGA come from the germline V gene. Losses at the gene ends were 3 bases for V and 2 bases for J; bases not matched to a gene: 15. The CDR3 nucleotides are TGTGCCAGCAGCTTTAAATGGCCGGCGACAGGGCCTAACACTGAAGCTTTCTTT. Protein sequence: CASSFKWPATGPNTEAFF.

This clonotype showed up just a few times. The chain has TRBV20-1 and TRBJ2-7, with 7 bases fitting TRBD1. This CDR3 spans 16 amino acids. Germline V CDR1 and CDR2: DFQATT, SNEGSKA (reference sequence). V dropped 3 bases and J dropped 3; count of bases not matched to a gene: 14. CDR3 amino acids: CSARVSTGALFYEQYF. In nucleotides, the CDR3 is TGCAGTGCTAGGGTCTCCACAGGGGCCCTCTTCTACGAGCAGTACTTC.

Many counts were recorded for this clonotype. V is TRBV12-3 or TRBV12-4 and J is TRBJ2-3; tentatively, D is TRBD2 (6 bases). This CDR3 spans 14 amino acids. Trimming stripped 5 bases from V and 1 base from J, with 10 bases between. Here the CDR3 DNA reads TGTGCCAGCAGTGTCACTAGCCGCACAGATACGCAGTATTTT. It specifies CASSVTSRTDTQYF.

In this sample, this clonotype turned up many times. CDR3 sequence reads: CASSSHRGEAFF. CDR3 DNA sequence: TGTGCCAGCAGCTCCCACAGGGGTGAAGCTTTCTTT. The rearrangement uses TRBV28 and TRBJ1-1; TRBD1 matches 7 bases. Germline V lookup: CDR1 MDHEN, CDR2 SYDVKM. This CDR3 is built from 12 residues. Trimming at V came to 6 bases and at J to 7 bases, leaving 5 bases not matched to a gene.

For this clonotype: A single base separates this from a much larger clone, so it may be a read error. The chain is built from TRBV7-2 and TRBJ2-7; no reliable D call. Germline CDR1 is SGHTA and CDR2 is FQGNSA. This CDR3 spans 14 amino acids. V was shortened by 1 base and J by 2 bases, with 9 bases between the two germline ends. The CDR3 loop reads CASSLVRQTYEQYF. CDR3 DNA sequence: TGTGCCAGCAGCTTAGTCAGACAAACCTACGAGCAGTACTTC.

This clonotype was recorded many times. The chain employs TRBV7-2 and TRBJ1-1; the D gene is possibly TRBD1 (5 bases). Germline V gives CDR1 SGHTA, CDR2 FQGNSA. This CDR3 comprises 13 residues. Trimming stripped 7 bases from V and 6 bases from J, with 15 bases between. In DNA form, the CDR3 reads TGTGCCAGCACCGGGACGGAGCGGGCTGAAGCTTTCTTT. Residues: CASTGTERAEAFF.

This clonotype was seen a few times. This rearrangement joins TRBV18 to TRBJ2-5, with D perhaps TRBD1 or TRBD2 (5 bases each). The CDR3 runs to 14 residues. Deletions cut 8 bases from V and 2 bases from J, with 15 bases between. Germline-derived CDR1 and CDR2 are KGHSH and LQKENI. The CDR3 here is CASSPPGTQETQYF. The CDR3 bases are TGTGCCAGCAGTCCCCCCGGGACGCAAGAGACCCAGTACTTC.

There are many counts of this clonotype. This sequence joins TRBV11-2 and TRBJ1-6, with 8 bases matching TRBD1. The V and J ends lost 10 bases and 5 bases, in that order; junction bases with no gene match: 7. The CDR3 extends over 14 amino acids. CDR1 is SGHAT, CDR2 FQNNGV, per germline. In DNA form, the CDR3 reads TGTGCCACTTCCACGGGACAGGATAATTCACCCCTCCACTTT. As protein: CATSTGQDNSPLHF.

This chain joins TRBV9 and TRBJ2-5, with a weak D call TRBD2 (6 bases). The germline V and J ends were trimmed by 4 bases and 3 bases, with 13 bases remaining between them. CDR3 length: 14 residues. Germline CDR1 SGDLS, CDR2 YYNGEE. CDR3 bases: TGTGCCAGCAGCCCAGGAGGGGCGAAAGAGACCCAGTACTTC. Amino acid sequence: CASSPGGAKETQYF.

This clonotype was counted many times. The chain links TRBV11-2 to TRBJ2-7, with 10 bases that match TRBD2. Per the germline V gene, CDR1 is SGHAT and CDR2 is FQNNGV. This CDR3 spans 15 amino acids. V lost 1 base and J lost 4; bases outside the gene matches: 4. CDR3 sequence (DNA): TGTGCCAGCAGCTTAGGAAGCGGGAGGGTTTACGAGCAGTACTTC. It translates to CASSLGSGRVYEQYF.

This chain uses TRBV6-1 with TRBJ1-6, with unresolved D. The germline V gene has CDR1 MNHNS and CDR2 SASEGT. The CDR3 extends over 15 amino acids. V was clipped by 2 bases and J by 7 bases, with 12 bases between them. CDR3 in amino acids: CASSELGLNNSPLHF. DNA for the CDR3: TGTGCCAGCAGTGAACTCGGACTGAACAATTCACCCCTCCACTTT.

The table lists this clonotype with many counts. The rearrangement joins TRBV5-6 to TRBJ2-5; 12 nucleotides agree with TRBD1. The CDR3 is 16 residues long. Germline V CDR1 and CDR2: SGHDT, YYEEEE. V lost 2 bases, J lost 5 bases, and 7 bases stayed unmatched. The CDR3 nucleotides are TGTGCCAGCAGCTTCCAGGGACAGGGGGCAGGGGAGACCCAGTACTTC. This encodes CASSFQGQGAGETQYF. Full variable domain (outside the CDR3, taken from reference TRBV5-6 and TRBJ2-5): DAGVTQSPTHLIKTRGQQVTLRCSPKSGHDTVSWYQQALGQGPQFIFQYYEEEERQRGNFPDRFSGHQFPNYSSELNVNALLLGDSALYLCASSFQGQGAGETQYFGPGTRLLVL.

This clonotype occurred a few times. V gene TRBV13 combines with J gene TRBJ1-1; possibly TRBD1 for D (5 bases). The V end lost 8 bases, the J end lost 6 bases, and 19 bases lay between the germline ends. This CDR3 has 14 residues. CDR1 and CDR2 (germline): PRHDT, FYEKMQ (reference sequence). The DNA of the CDR3 is TGTGCCAGCGACCGTGCAGGGCCCCCAGCTGAAGCTTTCTTT. It encodes CASDRAGPPAEAFF.

This clonotype was found a few times. The chain carries TRBV10-3 and TRBJ1-5; D gene ambiguous. Germline loops: CDR1 ENHRY, CDR2 SYGVKD. The V gene lost 0 bases and the J gene lost 0 bases, with 15 bases spanning the gap. The CDR3 sequence is 18 residues long. The CDR3 DNA sequence: TGTGCCATCAGTGAGTCGATGAGCCAGTTATATAGCAATCAGCCCCAGCATTTT. Its protein product is CAISESMSQLYSNQPQHF.